This T cell receptor beta chain was captured by sequencing in a study of PD-1 blockade in classical Hodgkin lymphoma. Turning to the study itself: Patients had nivolumab dosed at 3 mg/kg, delivered intravenously every 2 weeks.

Only in-frame clones appear in the TCRdb table, and some are missing; sequencing was by immunoSEQ multiplex PCR. The profile shows approximately 13,000 clones, about 93% of them singletons. Study-wide findings and caveats: Baseline TCR diversity was reportedly lower in newly diagnosed patients than in healthy donors. It was reported as lower still in relapsed/refractory patients. While CD8+ TCR diversity did not rise significantly by C4D1, CD4+ TCR diversity did.

Notes on this clone: Its antigen is as yet unknown.

Each patient relapsed following autologous stem cell transplantation, and prior brentuximab vedotin exposure differed. Patients' outcomes at their best amounted to complete response, partial response or progressive disease. Looked up from germline, CDR1 is SNHLY and CDR2 is FYNNEI. The CDR3 sequence is 13 residues long. The V end lost 3 bases, the J end lost 3 bases, and 9 bases lay between the germline ends. The receptor's source is a human donor with classical Hodgkin lymphoma. The chain combines TRBV2 with TRBJ2-7; possibly TRBD2 for D (5 bases). Sequencing used peripheral blood mononuclear cells (PBMCs), obtained at baseline. The CDR3 region is CASSDTGYYEQYF. The CDR3 nucleotides are TGTGCCAGCAGTGACACGGGGTACTACGAGCAGTACTTC.